This is a list of T cell receptor beta chains from one sample in a study of CD8 T cells in ankylosing spondylitis. TCRdb processed the 5' RACE reads anew with MiXCR; each CDR3 protein has one entry. Among 450,000 to 550,000 distinct CDR3 sequences, about 5.7% were seen once, and the ten largest hold under 4.5%. What was sequenced was blood, either unsorted or a sorted T cell fraction (not recorded which). These receptors all stem from a male donor with ankylosing spondylitis. The CDR3 runs from the conserved cysteine through the conserved F or W. The order of the fields is J gene, V gene, clone size, CDR3 length, D gene, CDR3 protein, CDR3 DNA. D genes are given only for firm matches. Expanded clones are given a class, and other clones once, few, many or no size at all.

j_call: TRBJ1-1; v_call: TRBV12-3/TRBV12-4; clone_size: many; cdr3_length: 15; d_call: TRBD1; cdr3_aa: CASSSEGTGGTEAFF; cdr3_nt: TGTGCCAGCAGTTCCGAGGGGACAGGGGGCACTGAAGCTTTCTTT
j_call: TRBJ2-7; v_call: TRBV20-1; clone_size: many; cdr3_length: 13; d_call: NA; cdr3_aa: CSANTQGPYEQYF; cdr3_nt: TGCAGTGCTAATACCCAGGGCCCCTACGAGCAGTACTTC
j_call: TRBJ1-2; v_call: TRBV7-6; clone_size: NA; cdr3_length: 12; d_call: NA; cdr3_aa: CASSLVDGGYTF; cdr3_nt: TGTGCCAGCAGCTTAGTAGATGGTGGCTACACCTTC
j_call: TRBJ2-1; v_call: TRBV20-1; clone_size: many; cdr3_length: 17; d_call: TRBD2; cdr3_aa: CSARNLVASGAYNEQFF; cdr3_nt: TGCAGTGCTAGAAACTTGGTGGCTAGCGGGGCCTACAATGAGCAGTTCTTC
j_call: TRBJ1-5; v_call: TRBV6-5; clone_size: many; cdr3_length: 14; d_call: NA; cdr3_aa: CASSYSQGGQPQHF; cdr3_nt: TGTGCCAGCAGTTACTCGCAGGGAGGTCAGCCCCAGCATTTT
j_call: TRBJ2-5; v_call: TRBV12-3/TRBV12-4; clone_size: many; cdr3_length: 15; d_call: TRBD1; cdr3_aa: CASSPGQARMQTQYF; cdr3_nt: TGTGCCAGCAGCCCCGGACAGGCCCGGATGCAGACCCAGTACTTC
j_call: TRBJ2-2; v_call: TRBV7-2; clone_size: many; cdr3_length: 15; d_call: TRBD1; cdr3_aa: CASSQRTGVAGELFF; cdr3_nt: TGTGCCAGCAGCCAACGGACAGGGGTGGCCGGGGAGCTGTTTTTT
j_call: TRBJ2-1; v_call: TRBV11-2; clone_size: many; cdr3_length: 16; d_call: NA; cdr3_aa: CASSLRDHTSYNEQFF; cdr3_nt: TGTGCCAGCAGCTTAAGAGACCATACCTCCTACAATGAGCAGTTCTTC
j_call: TRBJ2-7; v_call: TRBV6-1; clone_size: many; cdr3_length: 14; d_call: TRBD2; cdr3_aa: CASSPGASGYEQYF; cdr3_nt: TGTGCCAGCAGCCCCGGGGCTAGCGGCTACGAGCAGTACTTC
j_call: TRBJ1-5; v_call: TRBV20-1; clone_size: many; cdr3_length: 12; d_call: NA; cdr3_aa: CSAKGGERPQHF; cdr3_nt: TGCAGTGCTAAAGGTGGCGAAAGGCCCCAGCATTTT
j_call: TRBJ2-2; v_call: TRBV5-1; clone_size: few; cdr3_length: 14; d_call: TRBD1; cdr3_aa: CASRGTGSNGELFF; cdr3_nt: TGCGCCAGCAGAGGGACAGGGTCGAACGGGGAGCTGTTTTTT
j_call: TRBJ1-6; v_call: TRBV9; clone_size: many; cdr3_length: 14; d_call: TRBD1; cdr3_aa: CASSVGTGDSPLHF; cdr3_nt: TGTGCCAGCAGCGTCGGGACAGGGGATTCACCCCTCCACTTT
j_call: TRBJ1-5; v_call: TRBV29-1; clone_size: few; cdr3_length: 15; d_call: NA; cdr3_aa: CSVSYTADSNQPQHF; cdr3_nt: TGCAGCGTTTCATATACAGCCGACAGCAATCAGCCCCAGCATTTT
j_call: TRBJ2-3; v_call: TRBV7-9; clone_size: few; cdr3_length: 13; d_call: NA; cdr3_aa: CASSFGIRDTQYF; cdr3_nt: TGTGCCAGCAGCTTCGGGATCCGGGATACGCAGTATTTT
j_call: TRBJ2-1; v_call: TRBV6-4; clone_size: NA; cdr3_length: 15; d_call: NA; cdr3_aa: CASSDSRAFYNEQFF; cdr3_nt: TGTGCCAGCAGTGACTCGAGGGCCTTCTACAATGAGCAGTTCTTC
j_call: TRBJ2-4; v_call: TRBV28; clone_size: few; cdr3_length: 14; d_call: NA; cdr3_aa: CASSLGPTKNIQYF; cdr3_nt: TGTGCCAGCAGTTTAGGGCCCACCAAAAACATTCAGTACTTC
j_call: TRBJ2-3; v_call: TRBV29-1; clone_size: many; cdr3_length: 15; d_call: NA; cdr3_aa: CSASRGLAGEDTQYF; cdr3_nt: TGCAGCGCCTCCAGGGGTTTAGCGGGCGAGGATACGCAGTATTTT
j_call: TRBJ2-1; v_call: TRBV28; clone_size: many; cdr3_length: 16; d_call: TRBD2; cdr3_aa: CASSSGGANSYNEQFF; cdr3_nt: TGTGCCAGCAGCTCGGGGGGGGCCAACTCCTACAATGAGCAGTTCTTC
j_call: TRBJ2-1; v_call: TRBV18; clone_size: few; cdr3_length: 16; d_call: TRBD2; cdr3_aa: CASSPSSGDSYNEQFF; cdr3_nt: TGTGCCAGCTCACCATCTAGCGGGGACTCCTACAATGAGCAGTTCTTC
j_call: TRBJ2-5; v_call: TRBV12-3/TRBV12-4; clone_size: many; cdr3_length: 13; d_call: TRBD2; cdr3_aa: CASRSLAPRTQYF; cdr3_nt: TGTGCCAGCAGGTCACTAGCGCCCAGGACCCAGTACTTC
j_call: TRBJ2-3; v_call: TRBV7-9; clone_size: many; cdr3_length: 13; d_call: NA; cdr3_aa: CASSRGSIDTQYF; cdr3_nt: TGTGCCAGCTCCCGCGGGTCTATCGATACGCAGTATTTT
j_call: TRBJ2-3; v_call: TRBV7-2; clone_size: many; cdr3_length: 14; d_call: TRBD2; cdr3_aa: CASSGGPGTDTQYF; cdr3_nt: TGTGCCAGTTCGGGAGGCCCCGGCACAGATACGCAGTATTTT
j_call: TRBJ1-2; v_call: TRBV12-3/TRBV12-4; clone_size: many; cdr3_length: 15; d_call: NA; cdr3_aa: CASSLKTGGTYGYTF; cdr3_nt: TGTGCCAGCAGTTTAAAGACAGGTGGGACCTATGGCTACACCTTC
j_call: TRBJ2-1; v_call: TRBV4-2; clone_size: few; cdr3_length: 16; d_call: TRBD1; cdr3_aa: CASSQRPGTGSNEQFF; cdr3_nt: TGTGCCAGCAGCCAACGTCCCGGGACAGGGAGTAATGAGCAGTTCTTC
j_call: TRBJ2-5; v_call: TRBV7-6; clone_size: many; cdr3_length: 16; d_call: NA; cdr3_aa: CASSLASQGRGYTQYF; cdr3_nt: TGTGCCAGCAGCTTAGCCTCCCAGGGCCGGGGGTATACCCAGTACTTC
j_call: TRBJ1-6; v_call: TRBV30; clone_size: many; cdr3_length: 13; d_call: NA; cdr3_aa: CAFGRAYNSPLHF; cdr3_nt: TGTGCGTTCGGCAGGGCTTATAATTCACCCCTCCACTTT
j_call: TRBJ2-1; v_call: TRBV5-6; clone_size: many; cdr3_length: 17; d_call: TRBD2; cdr3_aa: CASSSRTSRSSYNEQFF; cdr3_nt: TGTGCCAGCAGTTCCCGGACTAGCAGAAGCTCCTACAATGAGCAGTTCTTC
j_call: TRBJ2-4; v_call: TRBV4-2; clone_size: many; cdr3_length: 16; d_call: TRBD2; cdr3_aa: CASSQLAGVPKNIQYF; cdr3_nt: TGTGCCAGCAGCCAGCTAGCGGGAGTTCCCAAAAACATTCAGTACTTC
j_call: TRBJ1-2; v_call: TRBV20-1; clone_size: many; cdr3_length: 11; d_call: NA; cdr3_aa: CSASVAYGYTF; cdr3_nt: TGCAGTGCTAGTGTGGCCTATGGCTACACCTTC
j_call: TRBJ2-5; v_call: TRBV20-1; clone_size: many; cdr3_length: 17; d_call: NA; cdr3_aa: CSAKGGGGYIPVETQYF; cdr3_nt: TGCAGTGCTAAGGGTGGCGGGGGCTACATTCCAGTAGAGACCCAGTACTTC
j_call: TRBJ2-5; v_call: TRBV15; clone_size: many; cdr3_length: 14; d_call: NA; cdr3_aa: CATSRVETRRTQYF; cdr3_nt: TGTGCCACCAGCAGAGTTGAGACAAGGCGGACCCAGTACTTC
j_call: TRBJ2-7; v_call: TRBV5-1; clone_size: many; cdr3_length: 12; d_call: NA; cdr3_aa: CASSLNSYEQYF; cdr3_nt: TGTGCCAGCAGTTTAAATTCCTACGAGCAGTACTTC
j_call: TRBJ2-3; v_call: TRBV20-1; clone_size: many; cdr3_length: 13; d_call: TRBD2; cdr3_aa: CSLSGGSTDTQYF; cdr3_nt: TGCAGTCTCAGCGGGGGCAGCACAGATACGCAGTATTTT
j_call: TRBJ2-7; v_call: TRBV28; clone_size: many; cdr3_length: 14; d_call: TRBD2; cdr3_aa: CASSLGTTHYEQYF; cdr3_nt: TGTGCCAGCAGTTTGGGGACTACTCATTACGAGCAGTACTTC
j_call: TRBJ2-7; v_call: TRBV11-2; clone_size: NA; cdr3_length: 15; d_call: NA; cdr3_aa: CASSVWREGAYEQYF; cdr3_nt: TGTGCCAGCAGCGTCTGGAGGGAAGGAGCCTACGAGCAGTACTTC
j_call: TRBJ1-5; v_call: TRBV27; clone_size: NA; cdr3_length: 14; d_call: NA; cdr3_aa: CASNQGWSNQPQHF; cdr3_nt: TGTGCCAGCAACCAGGGGTGGAGCAATCAGCCCCAGCATTTT
j_call: TRBJ2-5; v_call: TRBV7-2; clone_size: NA; cdr3_length: 15; d_call: NA; cdr3_aa: CASSIWPRAYGTQYF; cdr3_nt: TGTGCCAGCAGCATTTGGCCCCGAGCCTATGGGACCCAGTACTTC
j_call: TRBJ1-1; v_call: TRBV20-1; clone_size: many; cdr3_length: 14; d_call: TRBD1; cdr3_aa: CSATDTGGRTEAFF; cdr3_nt: TGCAGTGCTACGGACACAGGGGGGAGAACTGAAGCTTTCTTT
j_call: TRBJ2-3; v_call: TRBV13; clone_size: NA; cdr3_length: 15; d_call: TRBD2; cdr3_aa: CASISLAVATDTQYF; cdr3_nt: TGTGCCAGCATCTCCCTAGCGGTGGCCACAGATACGCAGTATTTT
j_call: TRBJ2-3; v_call: TRBV6-6; clone_size: few; cdr3_length: 13; d_call: NA; cdr3_aa: CASLAGTTDTQYF; cdr3_nt: TGTGCCAGTCTGGCAGGGACCACAGATACGCAGTATTTT